The sequence of this TCR beta chain was determined in a study of blood T cell repertoires in COVID-19. Study overall: From T cells, B-cell-depleted T cells, or PBMCs came the material, which was cDNA or gDNA.

The CDR3 contains 15 residues. Germline V gene lookup returns CDR1 MGHRA and CDR2 YSYEKL. V was shortened by 0 bases and J by 6 bases, with 12 bases between the two germline ends. Methods used by the authors: Researchers report that nucleated cell counts were estimated from reference gene primer amplification. TCRdb's copy holds only in-frame clones and misses some; the assay was immunoSEQ multiplex PCR. D and trimming come from the DNA, and the V and J calls and clone size come from that table. The table shows 70,000 to 95,000 clones, with 85% to 90% occurring only once. The sequenced sample was peripheral blood. This sequence originates from a woman in her sixties or seventies with acute or convalescent COVID-19. The chain employs TRBV4-1 and TRBJ1-5; the D gene is possibly TRBD1 (6 bases). CDR3 nucleotide sequence: TGCGCCAGCAGCCAAGATCCGGGGGGCGGTCAGCCCCAGCATTTT. Encoded protein: CASSQDPGGGQPQHF.